A single sample gave rise to the 4 T cell receptor beta chains below, sequenced in a study of blood T cell repertoires in COVID-19. Libraries were prepared by immunoSEQ multiplex PCR; TCRdb keeps only in-frame clonotypes and omits some of them. The sample holds about 220,000 clones; around three quarters are singletons and the top ten take 7.2%. Input material: peripheral blood. These receptors all come from a woman between 65 and 79 years old with acute or convalescent COVID-19.

The CDR3 sequence: CASSSPGQGGNTIYF. DNA for the CDR3: TGTGCCAGCAGTTCCCCGGGACAGGGGGGGAACACCATATATTTT. This chain joins TRBV6-6 and TRBJ1-3, with 11 bases identical to TRBD1. Unmatched junction bases numbered 6, after V lost 4 bases and J lost 7 bases. Per the germline V gene, CDR1 is MNHNY and CDR2 is SVGAGI (reference sequence). The CDR3 is 15 residues long.

This chain joins TRBV2 and TRBJ2-3, with 12 positions matching TRBD2. Germline V gene data show CDR1 as SNHLY and CDR2 as FYNNEI. J was trimmed by 4 bases and V by 7 bases; bases with no gene match: 15. CDR3 size: 18 residues. CDR3 DNA: TGTGCCAGCATGCGGGGTACGACTAGCGGGGGAGGAGCAGATACGCAGTATTTT. Amino acid sequence: CASMRGTTSGGGADTQYF. Variable domain in full (rest from reference TRBV2 and TRBJ2-3): EPEVTQTPSHQVTQMGQEVILRCVPISNHLYFYWYRQILGQKVEFLVSFYNNEISEKSEIFDDQFSVERPDGSNFTLKIRSTKLEDSAMYFCASMRGTTSGGGADTQYFGPGTRLTVL.

The chain employs TRBV18 and TRBJ1-2; 9 nucleotides line up with TRBD1. Germline V gene lookup returns CDR1 KGHSH and CDR2 LQKENI. The J segment lost 8 bases and the V segment lost 6 bases, leaving 13 bases of the junction unmatched. CDR3 size: 15 residues. The CDR3 region has the DNA TGTGCCAGCTCGCAAGCCACAGGGGGCGGAGAAGGCTACACCTTC. The encoded protein is CASSQATGGGEGYTF.

The V gene is TRBV7-2, the J gene TRBJ1-1; TRBD1 matches at 8 bases. The CDR3 extends over 15 amino acids. The V gene's germline CDR1 is SGHTA and CDR2 FQGNSA. Unmatched junction bases numbered 8, after V lost 3 bases and J lost 5 bases. This CDR3 is CASSFLGQGGTEAFF. CDR3 sequence (DNA): TGTGCCAGCAGCTTCCTCGGACAGGGCGGAACTGAAGCTTTCTTT.